Reported below is one T cell receptor beta chain. As yet, its antigen is unknown. The data derive from a study of CD8 T cells in ankylosing spondylitis. Overall study findings and caveats: Matched synovial fluid from ankylosing spondylitis patients was reported to be enriched for disease-linked clones. With a CD8+ phenotype, disease-linked clones were relatively rare in peripheral blood. Before this, some motif variants had been reported in reactive arthritis synovial fluid and blood. A TCR beta motif of fewer than 10 highly homologous variants seemed to mark ankylosing spondylitis blood.

Germline V lookup: CDR1 MDHEN, CDR2 SYDVKM. V was pared by 6 bases and J by 4 bases, with 19 bases of the junction left unmatched. CDR3 length: 20 amino acids. A quantitative 5'-RACE method, one with molecular barcodes, was used to make TCR beta libraries. TCRdb passed the 5' RACE reads through MiXCR, listing each CDR3 protein once. This repertoire shows some 840,000 distinct CDR3 sequences, around 11% found once; its top ten account for 0.51%. The chain has TRBV28 and TRBJ2-1, with TRBD2 matching over 12 bases. The specimen was blood, either unsorted or a sorted T cell fraction (not recorded which). This clonotype originated in a male donor with ankylosing spondylitis. The CDR3 loop reads CASSTIPGLAGSRYYNEQFF. In nucleotides, the CDR3 is TGTGCCAGCAGCACGATACCGGGACTAGCGGGTAGCCGGTATTACAATGAGCAGTTCTTC.